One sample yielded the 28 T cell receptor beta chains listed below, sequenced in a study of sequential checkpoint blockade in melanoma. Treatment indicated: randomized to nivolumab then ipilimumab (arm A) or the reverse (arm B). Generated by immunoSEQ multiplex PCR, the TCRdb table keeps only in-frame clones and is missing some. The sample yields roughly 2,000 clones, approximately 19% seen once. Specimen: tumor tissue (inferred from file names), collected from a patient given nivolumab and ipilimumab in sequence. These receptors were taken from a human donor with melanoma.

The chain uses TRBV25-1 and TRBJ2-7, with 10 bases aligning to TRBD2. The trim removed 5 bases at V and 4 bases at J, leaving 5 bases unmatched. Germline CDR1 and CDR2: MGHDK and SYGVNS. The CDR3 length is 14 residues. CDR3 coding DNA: TGTGCCAGCAGTCCACGGACTAGCGGATACGAGCAGTACTTC. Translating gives CASSPRTSGYEQYF.

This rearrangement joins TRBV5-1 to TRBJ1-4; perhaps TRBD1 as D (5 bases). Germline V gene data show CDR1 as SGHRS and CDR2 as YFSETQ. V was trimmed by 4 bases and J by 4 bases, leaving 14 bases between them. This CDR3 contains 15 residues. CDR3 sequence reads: CASSRLPGRNEKLFF. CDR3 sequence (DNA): TGCGCCAGCAGCCGCTTGCCGGGGCGTAATGAAAAACTGTTTTTT. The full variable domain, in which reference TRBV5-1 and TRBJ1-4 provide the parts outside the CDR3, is KAGVTQTPRYLIKTRGQQVTLSCSPISGHRSVSWYQQTPGQGLQFLFEYFSETQRNKGNFPGRFSGRQFSNSRSEMNVSTLELGDSALYLCASSRLPGRNEKLFFGSGTQLSVL.

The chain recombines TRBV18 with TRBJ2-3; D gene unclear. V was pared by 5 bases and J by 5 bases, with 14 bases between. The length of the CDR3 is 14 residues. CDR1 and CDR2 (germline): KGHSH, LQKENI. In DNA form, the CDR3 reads TGTGCCAGCTCATCAGACTCGTTGCGAGATACGCAGTATTTT. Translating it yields CASSSDSLRDTQYF.

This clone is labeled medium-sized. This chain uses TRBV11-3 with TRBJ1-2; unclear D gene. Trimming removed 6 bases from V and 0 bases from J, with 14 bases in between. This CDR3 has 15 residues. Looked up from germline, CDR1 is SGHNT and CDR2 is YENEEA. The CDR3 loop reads CASRGGASPNYGYTF. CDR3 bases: TGTGCCAGCAGGGGCGGAGCAAGCCCTAACTATGGCTACACCTTC.

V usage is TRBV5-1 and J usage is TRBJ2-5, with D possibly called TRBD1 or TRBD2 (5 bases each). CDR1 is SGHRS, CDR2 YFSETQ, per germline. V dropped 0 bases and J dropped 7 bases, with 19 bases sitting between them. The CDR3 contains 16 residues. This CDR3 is CASSLGGEGHGVTQYF. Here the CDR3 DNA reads TGCGCCAGCAGCTTGGGGGGCGAGGGTCATGGGGTGACCCAGTACTTC.

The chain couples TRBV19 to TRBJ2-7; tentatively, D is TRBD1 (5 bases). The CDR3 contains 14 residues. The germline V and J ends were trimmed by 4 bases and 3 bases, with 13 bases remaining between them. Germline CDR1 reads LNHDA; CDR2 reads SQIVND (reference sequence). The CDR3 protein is CASSRGQGLYEQYF. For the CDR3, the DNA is TGTGCCAGTAGTAGGGGTCAGGGCCTCTACGAGCAGTACTTC.

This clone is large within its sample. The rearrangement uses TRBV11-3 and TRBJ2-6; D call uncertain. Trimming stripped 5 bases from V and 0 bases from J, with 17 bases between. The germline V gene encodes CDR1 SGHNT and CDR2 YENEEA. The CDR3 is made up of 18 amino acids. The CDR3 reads CASSPSPGRSSGANVLTF. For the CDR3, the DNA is TGTGCCAGCAGCCCTTCCCCAGGACGGAGCTCTGGGGCCAACGTCCTGACTTTC.

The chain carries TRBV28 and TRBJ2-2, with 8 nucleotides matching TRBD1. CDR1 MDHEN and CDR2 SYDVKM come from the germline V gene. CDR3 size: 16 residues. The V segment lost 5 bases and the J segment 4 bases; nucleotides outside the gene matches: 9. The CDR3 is CASSHQGAVGTGELFF. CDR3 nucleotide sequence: TGTGCCAGCAGTCACCAGGGGGCGGTAGGCACCGGGGAGCTGTTTTTT. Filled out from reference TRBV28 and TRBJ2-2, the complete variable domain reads DVKVTQSSRYLVKRTGEKVFLECVQDMDHENMFWYRQDPGLGLRLIYFSYDVKMKEKGDIPEGYSVSREKKERFSLILESASTNQTSMYLCASSHQGAVGTGELFFGEGSRLTVL.

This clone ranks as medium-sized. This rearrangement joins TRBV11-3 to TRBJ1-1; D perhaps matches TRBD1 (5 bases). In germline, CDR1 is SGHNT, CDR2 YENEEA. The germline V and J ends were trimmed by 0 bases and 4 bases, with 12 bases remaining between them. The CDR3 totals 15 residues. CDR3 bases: TGTGCCAGCAGCTTAGAGGGATACAGGTTCACTGAAGCTTTCTTT. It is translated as CASSLEGYRFTEAFF.

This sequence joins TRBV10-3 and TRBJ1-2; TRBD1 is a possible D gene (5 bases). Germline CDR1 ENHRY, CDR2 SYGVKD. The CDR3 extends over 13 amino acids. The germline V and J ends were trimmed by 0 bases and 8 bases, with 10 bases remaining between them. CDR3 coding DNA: TGTGCCATCAGTGAGTCGAAAGGGGAGGGCTACACCTTC. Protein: CAISESKGEGYTF.

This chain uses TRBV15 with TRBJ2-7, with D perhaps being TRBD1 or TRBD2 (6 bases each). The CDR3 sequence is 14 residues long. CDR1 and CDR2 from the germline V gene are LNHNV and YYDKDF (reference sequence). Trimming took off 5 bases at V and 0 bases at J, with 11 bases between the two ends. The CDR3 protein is CATSAGHHSYEQYF. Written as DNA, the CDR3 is TGTGCCACCAGCGCGGGACACCACTCCTACGAGCAGTACTTC. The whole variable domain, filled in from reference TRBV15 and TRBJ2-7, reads DAMVIQNPRYQVTQFGKPVTLSCSQTLNHNVMYWYQQKSSQAPKLLFHYYDKDFNNEADTPDNFQSRRPNTSFCFLDIRSPGLGDTAMYLCATSAGHHSYEQYFGPGTRLTVT.

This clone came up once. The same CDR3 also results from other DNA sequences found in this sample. CDR3 protein: CASSPTGGSYNEQFF. In DNA, the CDR3 is TGTGCCAGTAGCCCAACGGGGGGCTCCTACAATGAGCAGTTCTTC. This chain uses TRBV19 with TRBJ2-1; 7 positions match TRBD2. Germline lookup yields CDR1 LNHDA and CDR2 SQIVND (reference sequence). CDR3 size: 15 residues. V lost 6 bases, J lost 0 bases, and 5 bases stayed unmatched.

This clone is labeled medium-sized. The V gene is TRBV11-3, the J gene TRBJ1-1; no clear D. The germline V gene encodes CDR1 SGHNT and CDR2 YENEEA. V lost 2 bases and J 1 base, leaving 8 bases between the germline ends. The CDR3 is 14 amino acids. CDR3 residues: CASSLLWKNTEAFF. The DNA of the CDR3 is TGTGCCAGCAGCTTATTATGGAAGAACACTGAAGCTTTCTTT.

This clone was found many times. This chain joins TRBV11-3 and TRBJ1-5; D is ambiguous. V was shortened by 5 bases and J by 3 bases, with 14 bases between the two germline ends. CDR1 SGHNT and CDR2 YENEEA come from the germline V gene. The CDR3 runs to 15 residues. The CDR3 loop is CASSGSWGSNQPQHF. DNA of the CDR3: TGTGCCAGCAGCGGGTCCTGGGGTTCCAATCAGCCCCAGCATTTT.

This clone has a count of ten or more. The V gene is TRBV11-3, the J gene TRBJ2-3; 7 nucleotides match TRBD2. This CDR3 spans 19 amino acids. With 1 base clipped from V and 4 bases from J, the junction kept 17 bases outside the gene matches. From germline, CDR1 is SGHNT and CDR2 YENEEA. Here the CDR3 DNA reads TGTGCCAGCAGCTTAGTCTGGGGCCCTCGGGGCCGGGGGGCAGATACGCAGTATTTT. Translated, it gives CASSLVWGPRGRGADTQYF.

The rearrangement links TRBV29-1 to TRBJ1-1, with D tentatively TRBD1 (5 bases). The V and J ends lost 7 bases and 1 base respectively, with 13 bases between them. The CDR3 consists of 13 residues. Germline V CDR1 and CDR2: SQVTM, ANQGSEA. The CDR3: CSGNLGPNTEAFF. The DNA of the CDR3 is TGCAGCGGCAACCTGGGACCGAACACTGAAGCTTTCTTT.

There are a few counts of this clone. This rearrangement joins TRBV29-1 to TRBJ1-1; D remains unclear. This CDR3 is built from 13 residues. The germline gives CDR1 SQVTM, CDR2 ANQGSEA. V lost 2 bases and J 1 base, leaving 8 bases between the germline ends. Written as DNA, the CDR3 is TGCAGCGTTGAAAAGGATGCGAACACTGAAGCTTTCTTT. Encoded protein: CSVEKDANTEAFF.

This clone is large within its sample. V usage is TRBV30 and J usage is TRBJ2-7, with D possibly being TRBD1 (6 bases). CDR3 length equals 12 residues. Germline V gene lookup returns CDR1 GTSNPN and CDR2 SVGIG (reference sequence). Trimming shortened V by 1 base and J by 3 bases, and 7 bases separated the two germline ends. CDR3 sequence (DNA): TGTGCCTGGAGTGCACAGGGCTACGAGCAGTACTTC. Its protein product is CAWSAQGYEQYF.

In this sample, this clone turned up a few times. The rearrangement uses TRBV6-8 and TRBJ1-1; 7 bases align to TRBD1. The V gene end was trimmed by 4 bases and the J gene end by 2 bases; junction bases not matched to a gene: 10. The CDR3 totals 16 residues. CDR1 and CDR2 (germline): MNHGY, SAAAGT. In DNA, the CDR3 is TGTGCCAGCAGTTCCTTGCGGCAGGGGGTAAACACTGAAGCTTTCTTT. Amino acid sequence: CASSSLRQGVNTEAFF.

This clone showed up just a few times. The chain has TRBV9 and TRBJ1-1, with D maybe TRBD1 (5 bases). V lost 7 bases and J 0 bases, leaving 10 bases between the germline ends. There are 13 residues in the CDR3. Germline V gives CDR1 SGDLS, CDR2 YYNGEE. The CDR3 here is CASSGGMNTEAFF. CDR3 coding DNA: TGTGCCAGCTCCGGGGGGATGAACACTGAAGCTTTCTTT.

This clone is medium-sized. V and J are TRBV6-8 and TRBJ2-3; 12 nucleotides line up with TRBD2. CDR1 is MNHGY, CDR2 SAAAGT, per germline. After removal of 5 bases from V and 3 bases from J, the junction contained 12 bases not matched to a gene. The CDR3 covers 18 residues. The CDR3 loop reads CASSDGASGGGWTDTQYF. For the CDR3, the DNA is TGTGCCAGCAGTGATGGAGCTAGCGGGGGGGGTTGGACAGATACGCAGTATTTT.

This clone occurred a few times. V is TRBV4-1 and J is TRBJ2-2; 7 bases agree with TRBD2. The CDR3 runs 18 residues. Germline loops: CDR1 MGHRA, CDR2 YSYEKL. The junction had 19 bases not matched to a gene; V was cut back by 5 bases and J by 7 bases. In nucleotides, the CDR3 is TGCGCCAGCAGCATGAAAAATCGAGCAACCTCGGGGGGCGGGGAGCTGTTTTTT. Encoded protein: CASSMKNRATSGGGELFF.

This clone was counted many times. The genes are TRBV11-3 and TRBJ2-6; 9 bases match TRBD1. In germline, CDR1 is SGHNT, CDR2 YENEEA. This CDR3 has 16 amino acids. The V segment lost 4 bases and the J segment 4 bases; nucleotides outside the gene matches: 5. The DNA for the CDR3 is TGTGCCAGCAGCTGGAGACAGGGGGTCGGGGCCAACGTCCTGACTTTC. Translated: CASSWRQGVGANVLTF.

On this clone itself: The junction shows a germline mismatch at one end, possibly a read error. The CDR3 nucleotides read TGTGCCTGGAAACAAGGGTCGAGAAGCATCTTC. Translation: CAWKQGSRSIF. This rearrangement joins TRBV30 to TRBJ2-7; no reliable D call. This CDR3 is built from 11 residues. Germline CDR1 GTSNPN, CDR2 SVGIG (reference sequence).

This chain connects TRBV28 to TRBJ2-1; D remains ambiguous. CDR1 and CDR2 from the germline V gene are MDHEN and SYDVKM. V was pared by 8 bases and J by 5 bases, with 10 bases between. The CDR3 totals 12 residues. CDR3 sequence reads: CASCYMNNEQFF. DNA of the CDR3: TGTGCCAGCTGCTACATGAACAATGAGCAGTTCTTC.

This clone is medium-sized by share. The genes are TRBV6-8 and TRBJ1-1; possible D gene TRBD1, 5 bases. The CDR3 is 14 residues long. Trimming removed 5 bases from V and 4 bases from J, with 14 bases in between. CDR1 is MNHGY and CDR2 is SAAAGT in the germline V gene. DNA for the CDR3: TGTGCCAGCAGTCCTGGGGGGGTCAGCACTGAAGCTTTCTTT. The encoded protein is CASSPGGVSTEAFF.

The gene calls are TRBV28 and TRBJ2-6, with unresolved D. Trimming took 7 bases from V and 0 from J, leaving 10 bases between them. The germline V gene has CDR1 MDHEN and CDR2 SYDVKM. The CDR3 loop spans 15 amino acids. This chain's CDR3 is CASTMDLSGANVLTF. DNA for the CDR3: TGTGCCAGCACCATGGACCTCTCTGGGGCCAACGTCCTGACTTTC.

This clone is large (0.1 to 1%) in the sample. CDR3: CASSWMTGSEAFF. CDR3 bases: TGTGCCAGCAGTTGGATGACAGGGTCTGAAGCTTTCTTT. V usage is TRBV6-8 and J usage is TRBJ1-1, with 7 bases aligning to TRBD1. With V trimmed by 4 bases and J by 6 bases, 5 bases remained unmatched. Per the germline V gene, CDR1 is MNHGY and CDR2 is SAAAGT. The CDR3 is 13 residues long.